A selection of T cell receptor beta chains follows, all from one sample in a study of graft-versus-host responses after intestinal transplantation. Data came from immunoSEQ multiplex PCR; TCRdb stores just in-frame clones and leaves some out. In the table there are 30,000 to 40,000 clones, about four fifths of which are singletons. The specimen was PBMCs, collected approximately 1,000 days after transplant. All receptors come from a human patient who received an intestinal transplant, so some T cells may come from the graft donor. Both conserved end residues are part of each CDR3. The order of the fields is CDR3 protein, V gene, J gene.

CSVVGGGSYEQYF,TRBV29-1,TRBJ2-7
CASSDSGGAEETQYF,TRBV2,TRBJ2-5
CASSDRGIYEQYF,TRBV5-1,.
CATSKRRGGETQYF,TRBV15,TRBJ2-5
CASSPPGRISDEQFF,TRBV9,TRBJ2-1
CAWSVFRGGNTEAFF,TRBV30,TRBJ1-1
CASTYGTVKNIQYF,TRBV28,TRBJ2-4
CAWSTLRIRGYNEQFF,TRBV30,TRBJ2-1
CASSGGGQGGYGYTF,TRBV5-1,TRBJ1-2
CASSFPTRDGDQETQYF,TRBV7-8,TRBJ2-5
CASSPPTGTMNTEAFF,TRBV18,TRBJ1-1
CASSENRAAYEQYF,TRBV6-1,TRBJ2-7
CASRRTRGANEKLFF,TRBV27,TRBJ1-4
CAISESKATGELFF,TRBV10-3,TRBJ2-2
CAWSGDGNEQFF,TRBV30,TRBJ2-1
CASSQDRGPYEQYF,TRBV4-2,TRBJ2-7
CASSLDTSTDTQYF,TRBV7-2,TRBJ2-3
CASSPGRNEQFF,TRBV16,TRBJ2-1
CASSRDRGDEKLFF,TRBV5-1,TRBJ1-4
CASSKTGIMGGEQYF,TRBV5-5,TRBJ2-7
CASSVGNRDEQYF,TRBV9,TRBJ2-7
CASRTSYEQYF,TRBV2,TRBJ2-7
CAIRTLLSSPLHF,TRBV10-1,TRBJ1-6
CASSLVSRLAVDTQYF,TRBV28,TRBJ2-3
CASSYSNQETQYF,TRBV6-5,TRBJ2-5
CASSIVRGTEAFF,TRBV19,TRBJ1-1
CASSPGGETQYF,TRBV5-5,TRBJ2-5